This T cell receptor beta chain was recovered during a study of cytomegalovirus exposure and HLA in healthy donors. Unmatched junction bases numbered 4, after V lost 1 base and J lost 6 bases. CDR3 length: 16 residues. Germline V gene lookup returns CDR1 SGHDN and CDR2 FVKESK. With 60 Vbeta and 13 Jbeta primers, the PCR was carried out. Generated by immunoSEQ multiplex PCR, the TCRdb table keeps only in-frame clones and is missing some. The data hold about 120,000 clones, with around 76% observed a single time. The chain joins TRBV14 to TRBJ2-2, with 11 bases matching TRBD2. The sequenced sample consisted of PBMCs. The sequence derives from a man in his 60s in good health and CMV-seropositive. This CDR3 reads CASSQGGSGRAGELFF. CDR3 in DNA: TGTGCCAGCAGCCAAGGCGGTAGCGGGAGGGCCGGGGAGCTGTTTTTT.